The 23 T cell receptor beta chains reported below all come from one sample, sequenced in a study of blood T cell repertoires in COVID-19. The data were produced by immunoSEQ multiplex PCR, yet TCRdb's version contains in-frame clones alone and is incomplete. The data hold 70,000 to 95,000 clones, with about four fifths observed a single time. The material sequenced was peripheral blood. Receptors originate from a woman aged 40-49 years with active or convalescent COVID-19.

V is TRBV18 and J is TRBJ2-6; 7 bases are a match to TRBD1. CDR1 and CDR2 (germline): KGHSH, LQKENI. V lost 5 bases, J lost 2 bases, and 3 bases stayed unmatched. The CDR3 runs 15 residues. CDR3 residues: CASSGTVAGANVLTF. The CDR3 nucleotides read TGTGCCAGCTCAGGGACAGTTGCTGGGGCCAACGTCCTGACTTTC.

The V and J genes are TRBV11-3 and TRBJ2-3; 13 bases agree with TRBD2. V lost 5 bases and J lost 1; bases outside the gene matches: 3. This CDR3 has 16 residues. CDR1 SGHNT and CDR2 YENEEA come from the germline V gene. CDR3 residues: CASSLGTSGGTDTQYF. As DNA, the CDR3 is TGTGCCAGCAGCCTCGGGACTAGCGGGGGCACAGATACGCAGTATTTT.

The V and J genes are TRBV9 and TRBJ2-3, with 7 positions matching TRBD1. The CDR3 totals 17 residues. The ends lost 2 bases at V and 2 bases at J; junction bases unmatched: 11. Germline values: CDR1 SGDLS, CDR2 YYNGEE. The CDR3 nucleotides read TGTGCCAGCAGCGTGGGCCTCGAAGGGGGCTTCACAGATACGCAGTATTTT. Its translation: CASSVGLEGGFTDTQYF.

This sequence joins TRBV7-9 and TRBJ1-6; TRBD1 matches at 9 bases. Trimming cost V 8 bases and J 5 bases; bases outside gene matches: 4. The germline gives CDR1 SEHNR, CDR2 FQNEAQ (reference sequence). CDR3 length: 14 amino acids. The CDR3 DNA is TGTGCCAGCGGGAGGGACAGGGATAATTCACCCCTCCACTTT. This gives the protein CASGRDRDNSPLHF.

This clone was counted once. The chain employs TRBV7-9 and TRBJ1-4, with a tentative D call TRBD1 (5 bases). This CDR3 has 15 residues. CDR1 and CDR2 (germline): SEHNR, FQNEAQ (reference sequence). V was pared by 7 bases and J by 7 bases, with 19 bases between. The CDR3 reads CASTRRSLGGEKLFF. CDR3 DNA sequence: TGTGCCAGCACCCGACGGTCCCTCGGGGGTGAAAAACTGTTTTTT.

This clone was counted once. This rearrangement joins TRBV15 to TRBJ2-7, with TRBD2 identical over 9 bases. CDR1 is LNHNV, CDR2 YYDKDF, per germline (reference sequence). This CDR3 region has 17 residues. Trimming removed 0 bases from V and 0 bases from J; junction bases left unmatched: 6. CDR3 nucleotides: TGTGCCACCAGCAGAGATCTCGGGACTAGCAGCTCCTACGAGCAGTACTTC. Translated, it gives CATSRDLGTSSSYEQYF.

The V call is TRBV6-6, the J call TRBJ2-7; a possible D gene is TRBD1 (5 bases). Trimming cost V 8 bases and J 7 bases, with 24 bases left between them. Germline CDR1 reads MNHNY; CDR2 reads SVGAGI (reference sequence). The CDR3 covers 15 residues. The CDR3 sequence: CASANRRQGSWEQYF. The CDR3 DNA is TGTGCCAGCGCAAACCGGCGTCAGGGAAGTTGGGAGCAGTACTTC.

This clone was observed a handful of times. CDR3 DNA: TGTGCCAGCAGTTTCCTCAATTCACCCCTCCACTTT. As protein: CASSFLNSPLHF. The V gene is TRBV6-5, the J gene TRBJ1-6, with D uncertain. The CDR3 runs to 12 residues. V lost 4 bases to trimming and J lost 7 bases, with 5 bases between them. Germline lookup yields CDR1 MNHEY and CDR2 SVGAGI.

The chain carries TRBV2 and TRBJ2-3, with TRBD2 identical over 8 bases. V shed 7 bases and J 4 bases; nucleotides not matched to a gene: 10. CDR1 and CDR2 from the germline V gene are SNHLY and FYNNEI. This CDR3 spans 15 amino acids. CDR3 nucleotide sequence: TGTGCCAGCACCGAAAAGCGGGAGAAGGCAGATACGCAGTATTTT. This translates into CASTEKREKADTQYF.

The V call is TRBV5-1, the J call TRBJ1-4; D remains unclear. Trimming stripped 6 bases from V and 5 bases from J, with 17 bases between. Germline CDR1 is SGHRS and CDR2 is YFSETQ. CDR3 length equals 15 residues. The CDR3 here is CASTTGGHSNEKLFF. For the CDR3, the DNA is TGCGCCAGCACCACGGGAGGGCACAGCAATGAAAAACTGTTTTTT.

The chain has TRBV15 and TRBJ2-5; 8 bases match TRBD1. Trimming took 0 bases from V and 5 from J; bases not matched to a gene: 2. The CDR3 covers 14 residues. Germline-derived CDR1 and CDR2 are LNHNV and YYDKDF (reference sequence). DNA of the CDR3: TGTGCCACCAGCAGAGATGGGGACAGGGAGACCCAGTACTTC. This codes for CATSRDGDRETQYF.

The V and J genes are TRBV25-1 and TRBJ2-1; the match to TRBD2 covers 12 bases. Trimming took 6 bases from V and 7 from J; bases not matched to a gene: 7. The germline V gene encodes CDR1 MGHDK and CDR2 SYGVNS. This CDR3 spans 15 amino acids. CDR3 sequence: CASRRLAGVINEQFF. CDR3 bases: TGTGCCAGCAGGCGACTAGCGGGGGTTATTAATGAGCAGTTCTTC.

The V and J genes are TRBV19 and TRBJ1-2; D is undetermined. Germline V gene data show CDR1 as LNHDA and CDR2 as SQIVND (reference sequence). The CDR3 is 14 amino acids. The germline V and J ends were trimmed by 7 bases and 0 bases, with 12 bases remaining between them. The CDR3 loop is CASKRRGANYGYTF. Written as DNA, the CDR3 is TGTGCCAGTAAGAGGAGAGGAGCTAACTATGGCTACACCTTC. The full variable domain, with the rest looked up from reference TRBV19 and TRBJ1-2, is DGGITQSPKYLFRKEGQNVTLSCEQNLNHDAMYWYRQDPGQGLRLIYYSQIVNDFQKGDIAEGYSVSREKKESFPLTVTSAQKNPTAFYLCASKRRGANYGYTFGSGTRLTVV.

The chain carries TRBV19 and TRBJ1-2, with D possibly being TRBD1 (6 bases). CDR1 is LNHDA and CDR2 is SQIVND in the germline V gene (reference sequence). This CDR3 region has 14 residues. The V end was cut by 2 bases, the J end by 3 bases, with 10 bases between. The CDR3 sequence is CASSIQPGDYGYTF. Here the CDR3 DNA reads TGTGCCAGTAGTATACAGCCAGGGGACTATGGCTACACCTTC.

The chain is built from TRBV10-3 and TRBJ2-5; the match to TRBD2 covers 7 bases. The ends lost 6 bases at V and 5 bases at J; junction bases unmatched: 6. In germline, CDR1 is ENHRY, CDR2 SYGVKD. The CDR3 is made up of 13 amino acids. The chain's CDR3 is CAISVQGGETQYF. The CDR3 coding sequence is TGTGCCATCAGCGTTCAGGGAGGGGAGACCCAGTACTTC.

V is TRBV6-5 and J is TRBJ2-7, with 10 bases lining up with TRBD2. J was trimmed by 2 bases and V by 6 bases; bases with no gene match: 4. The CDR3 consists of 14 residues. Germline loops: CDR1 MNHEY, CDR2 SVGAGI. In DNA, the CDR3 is TGTGCCAGCAGAAGCGGGAGGGCCGCCTACGAGCAGTACTTC. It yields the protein CASRSGRAAYEQYF.

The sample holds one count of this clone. The CDR3 DNA is TGTGCCAGCAGTCCGGGACAACTTTCACCCCTCCACTTT. It encodes CASSPGQLSPLHF. V usage is TRBV12-3 or TRBV12-4 and J usage is TRBJ1-6; the D gene is possibly TRBD1 (6 bases). Trimming took off 5 bases at V and 9 bases at J, with 11 bases between the two ends. This CDR3 region has 13 residues.

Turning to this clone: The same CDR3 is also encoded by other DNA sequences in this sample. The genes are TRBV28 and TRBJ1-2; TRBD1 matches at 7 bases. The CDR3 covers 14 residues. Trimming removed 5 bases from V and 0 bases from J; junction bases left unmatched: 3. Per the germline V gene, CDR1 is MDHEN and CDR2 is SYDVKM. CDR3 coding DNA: TGTGCCAGCAGTCCCGGGACAGCTAACTATGGCTACACCTTC. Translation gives CASSPGTANYGYTF.

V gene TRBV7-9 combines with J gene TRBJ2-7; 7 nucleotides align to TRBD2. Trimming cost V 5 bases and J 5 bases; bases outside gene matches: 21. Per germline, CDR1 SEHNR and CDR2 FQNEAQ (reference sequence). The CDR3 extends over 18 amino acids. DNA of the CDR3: TGTGCCAGCAGCCCTGACGGCGGGCGAGCTAGCGGATTGGACGAGCAGTACTTC. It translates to CASSPDGGRASGLDEQYF.

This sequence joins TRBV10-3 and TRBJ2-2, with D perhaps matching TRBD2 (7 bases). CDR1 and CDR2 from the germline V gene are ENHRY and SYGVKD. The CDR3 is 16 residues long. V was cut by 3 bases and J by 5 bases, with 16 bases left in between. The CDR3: CAISDRGARTTGELFF. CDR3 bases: TGTGCCATCAGTGACCGGGGGGCTCGGACGACCGGGGAGCTGTTTTTT.

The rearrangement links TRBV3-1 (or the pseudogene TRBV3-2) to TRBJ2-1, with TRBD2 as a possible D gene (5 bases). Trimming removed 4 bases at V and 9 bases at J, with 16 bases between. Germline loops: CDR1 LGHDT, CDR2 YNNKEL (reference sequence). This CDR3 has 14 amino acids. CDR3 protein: CASSRTAGEGEQFF. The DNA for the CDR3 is TGTGCCAGCAGCCGGACCGCCGGTGAGGGTGAGCAGTTCTTC.

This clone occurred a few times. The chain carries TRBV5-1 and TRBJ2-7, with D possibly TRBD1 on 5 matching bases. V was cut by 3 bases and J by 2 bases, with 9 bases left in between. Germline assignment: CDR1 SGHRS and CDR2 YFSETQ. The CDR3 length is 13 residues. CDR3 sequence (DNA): TGCGCCAGCAGCTATGGACAAACCTACGAGCAGTACTTC. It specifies CASSYGQTYEQYF. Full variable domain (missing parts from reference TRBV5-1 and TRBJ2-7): KAGVTQTPRYLIKTRGQQVTLSCSPISGHRSVSWYQQTPGQGLQFLFEYFSETQRNKGNFPGRFSGRQFSNSRSEMNVSTLELGDSALYLCASSYGQTYEQYFGPGTRLTVT.

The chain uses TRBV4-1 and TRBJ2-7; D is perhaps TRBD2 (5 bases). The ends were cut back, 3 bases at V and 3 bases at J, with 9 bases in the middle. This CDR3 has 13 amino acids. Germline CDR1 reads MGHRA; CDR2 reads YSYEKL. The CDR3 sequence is CASSQTILYEQYF. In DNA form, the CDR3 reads TGCGCCAGCAGCCAGACTATTCTCTACGAGCAGTACTTC.